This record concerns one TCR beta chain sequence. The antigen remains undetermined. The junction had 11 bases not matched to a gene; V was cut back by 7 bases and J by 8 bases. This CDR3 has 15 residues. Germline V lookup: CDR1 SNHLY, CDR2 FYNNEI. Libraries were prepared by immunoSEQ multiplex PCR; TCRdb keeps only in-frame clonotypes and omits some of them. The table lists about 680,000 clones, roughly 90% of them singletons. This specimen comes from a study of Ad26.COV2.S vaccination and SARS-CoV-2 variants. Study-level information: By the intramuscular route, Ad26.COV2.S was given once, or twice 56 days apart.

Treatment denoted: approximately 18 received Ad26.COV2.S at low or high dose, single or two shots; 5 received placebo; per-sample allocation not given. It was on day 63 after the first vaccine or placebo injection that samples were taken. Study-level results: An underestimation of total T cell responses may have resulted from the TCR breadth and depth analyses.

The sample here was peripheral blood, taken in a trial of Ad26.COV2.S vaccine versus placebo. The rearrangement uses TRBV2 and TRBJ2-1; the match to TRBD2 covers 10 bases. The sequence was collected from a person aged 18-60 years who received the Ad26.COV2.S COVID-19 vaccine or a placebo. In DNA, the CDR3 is TGTGCCAGCAAACGAGCTAGCGGGAGTATGGATGAGCAGTTCTTC. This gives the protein CASKRASGSMDEQFF.